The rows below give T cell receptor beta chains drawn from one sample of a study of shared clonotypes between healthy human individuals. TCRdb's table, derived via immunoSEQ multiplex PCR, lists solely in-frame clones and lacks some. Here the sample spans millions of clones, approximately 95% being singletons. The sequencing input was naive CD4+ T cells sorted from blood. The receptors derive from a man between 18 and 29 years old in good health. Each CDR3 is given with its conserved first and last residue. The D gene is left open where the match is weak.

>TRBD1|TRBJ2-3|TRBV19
CASSQLDRGTTDTQYF
TGTGCCAGTAGTCAGCTGGACAGGGGTACGACAGATACGCAGTATTTT
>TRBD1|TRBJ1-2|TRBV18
CASSQQGAIYGYTF
TGTGCCAGCTCGCAGCAGGGGGCGATCTATGGCTACACCTTC
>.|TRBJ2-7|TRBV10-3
CAIRDSYEQYF
TGTGCCATCAGGGACTCCTACGAGCAGTACTTC
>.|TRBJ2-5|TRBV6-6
CASSYYGRETQYF
TGTGCCAGCAGTTACTATGGCCGCGAGACCCAGTACTTC
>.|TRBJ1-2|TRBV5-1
CASSLGSGDYGYTF
TGCGCCAGCAGCTTGGGTTCAGGGGACTATGGCTACACCTTC
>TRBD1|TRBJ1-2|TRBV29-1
CSAYRTGRGYTF
TGCAGCGCTTACCGGACAGGCAGGGGCTACACCTTC
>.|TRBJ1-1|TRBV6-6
CASSYSGGDTEAFF
TGTGCCAGCAGTTACTCGGGTGGGGACACTGAAGCTTTCTTT
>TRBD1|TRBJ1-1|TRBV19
CASSIGNRGNRVTEAFF
TGTGCCAGTAGTATAGGCAACAGGGGAAATAGGGTCACTGAAGCTTTCTTT
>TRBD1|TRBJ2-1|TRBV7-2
CASSPTGRNEQFF
TGTGCCAGCAGCCCGACAGGGCGCAATGAGCAGTTCTTC
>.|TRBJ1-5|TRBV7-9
CASSFPNQPQHF
TGTGCCAGCAGCTTCCCCAATCAGCCCCAGCATTTT
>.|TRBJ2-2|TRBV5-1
CASSLTVEGELFF
TGCGCCAGCAGCCTTACGGTCGAGGGGGAGCTGTTTTTT
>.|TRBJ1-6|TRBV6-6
CASSYEGARSPLHF
TGTGCCAGCAGTTACGAGGGAGCCCGCTCACCCCTCCACTTT
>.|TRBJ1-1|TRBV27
CASSLRKNTEAFF
TGTGCCAGCAGTCTAAGGAAGAACACTGAAGCTTTCTTT
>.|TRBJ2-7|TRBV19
CASSIGDGGYEQYF
TGTGCCAGTAGTATAGGGGACGGAGGCTACGAGCAGTACTTC
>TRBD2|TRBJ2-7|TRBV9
CASSVDLADYEQYF
TGTGCCAGCAGCGTAGACCTAGCGGACTACGAGCAGTACTTC